This is a list of T cell receptor beta chains from one sample in a study of T-cell memory formation after mild COVID-19. TCRdb re-analysed the 5' RACE reads in MiXCR, keeping a single row per CDR3 protein. Of hundreds of thousands of distinct CDR3 sequences in the sample, around a quarter were seen once. Sequencing was carried out using PBMCs or a T cell subset sorted from them (not recorded which). The receptors originated from an adult woman who had mild COVID-19 (a few samples of this study predate the infection). Cell type and time point are not known. Both conserved end residues are part of each CDR3. The D gene is left open where the match is weak. The size entry is marked missing in some rows and otherwise reads once, few, many or a size class.

>.|TRBJ2-3|TRBV12-3/TRBV12-4|.
TGTGCAGGGCAGGCCCCCAACACAGATACGCAGTATTTT
CAGQAPNTDTQYF
>.|TRBJ2-5|TRBV6-2/TRBV6-3|.
TGTGCCAGCAGTTATGGGATCGAAGAGACCCAGTACTTC
CASSYGIEETQYF
>.|TRBJ2-5|TRBV18|.
TGTGCCAGCTCACCACAGGCAGTCCAAGAGACCCAGTACTTC
CASSPQAVQETQYF
>TRBD1|TRBJ1-2|TRBV12-3/TRBV12-4|.
TGTGCCAGCAGTCCCGGACAGGGATCAGGGTTTAACTATGGCTACACCTTC
CASSPGQGSGFNYGYTF
>.|TRBJ2-3|TRBV24-1|few
TGTGCCACCAGAGGCACAGATACGCAGTATTTT
CATRGTDTQYF
>.|TRBJ2-1|TRBV11-2|.
TGTGCCAGCAGGCCGGCGGGTTCATCGTTCAATGAGCAGTTCTTC
CASRPAGSSFNEQFF
>.|TRBJ2-1|TRBV6-6|few
TGTGCCAGCAGCCCTCTAGCTCCAACCTACAATGAGCAGTTCTTC
CASSPLAPTYNEQFF
>.|TRBJ1-5|TRBV5-5|.
TGTGCCAGCAGCTTCGGACTCAATCAGCCCCAGCATTTT
CASSFGLNQPQHF
>.|TRBJ1-1|TRBV29-1|.
TGCAGCGTTGAACCCAGAACGAACACTGAAGCTTTCTTT
CSVEPRTNTEAFF
>.|TRBJ2-7|TRBV7-2|few
TGTGCCAGCAGCTTTAAACCCACCTACGAGCAGTACTTC
CASSFKPTYEQYF
>TRBD2|TRBJ2-5|TRBV2|.
TGTGCCAGCAAAAGCGGGGGGCGTCAAGAGACCCAGTACTTC
CASKSGGRQETQYF
>.|TRBJ2-7|TRBV30|.
TGTGCCTGGAGCCCCGGTACGGGTCTAGGGCAGTACTTC
CAWSPGTGLGQYF
>TRBD1|TRBJ2-1|TRBV9|.
TGTGCCAGCAGCGTAACCGGGACAGGCTACAATGAGCAGTTCTTC
CASSVTGTGYNEQFF
>TRBD1|TRBJ2-1|TRBV7-3|few
TGTGCCAGCAGCCTGACCCCCAGGACAGGGAATGAGCAGTTCTTC
CASSLTPRTGNEQFF
>.|TRBJ2-1|TRBV7-6|.
TGTGCCAGCAGCTTAGGAACCGGACTGTCCGGCAATGAGCAGTTCTTC
CASSLGTGLSGNEQFF
>TRBD1|TRBJ1-5|TRBV6-6|.
TGTGCCAGCAGTTTTAGACAGGGTGGAGGACAGCCCCAGCATTTT
CASSFRQGGGQPQHF
>TRBD1|TRBJ1-2|TRBV5-1|few
TGCGCCAGCAGCCGGACAGGGGCGACAGCTAACTATGGCTACACCTTC
CASSRTGATANYGYTF
>.|TRBJ2-4|TRBV3-1|few
TGTGCCAGCAGCCAAGAGGGACTAGCCAAAAACATTCAGTACTTC
CASSQEGLAKNIQYF
>TRBD1|TRBJ1-1|TRBV7-9|few
TGTGCCAGCAGCTTAAGGGAGGGGGCGTTTCCTGAAGCTTTCTTT
CASSLREGAFPEAFF
>TRBD2|TRBJ2-5|TRBV28|.
TGTGCCAGCAGTTTAGGCAGCCCACTAGCGGGAGTAGAGACCCAGTACTTC
CASSLGSPLAGVETQYF
>TRBD1|TRBJ1-1|TRBV25-1|few
TGTGCCAGCAGTCCCAGGGGGGAATTTGCTTTCTTT
CASSPRGEFAFF
>.|TRBJ2-7|TRBV7-2|.
TGTGCCAGCAGCCCGGTGGGGGGTCAAACCAACTACGAGCAGTACTTC
CASSPVGGQTNYEQYF
>.|TRBJ1-5|TRBV6-5|.
TGTGCCAGCAGGACGCAAGTTAATAGCAATCAGCCCCAGCATTTT
CASRTQVNSNQPQHF
>TRBD2|TRBJ2-1|TRBV29-1|.
TGCAGCGTTGAAGATCGTCGGTCAGGACTAGTGTACAATGAGCAGTTCTTC
CSVEDRRSGLVYNEQFF
>.|TRBJ2-2|TRBV6-5|.
TGTGCCAGCAGCCGGACTGAGTCGAACACCGGGGAGCTGTTTTTT
CASSRTESNTGELFF
>.|TRBJ2-1|TRBV24-1|few
TGTGCCACCAGTGTGGGGGCGGAAAACAATGAGCAGTTCTTC
CATSVGAENNEQFF
>TRBD1|TRBJ1-3|TRBV10-3|.
TGTGCCATCAGACAGACAGGGGACCCCGGAAACACCATATATTTT
CAIRQTGDPGNTIYF
>.|TRBJ2-5|TRBV7-8|few
TGTGCCAGCAGCTTTGGATGGATAGAGACCCAGTACTTC
CASSFGWIETQYF
>.|TRBJ2-1|TRBV24-1|few
TGTGCCACCAGTGATTTATTCACTCAGCGGGCCCAGGGGCAGTTCTTC
CATSDLFTQRAQGQFF
>TRBD2|TRBJ2-5|TRBV6-5|few
TGTGCCAGCAGTACATCAAACCTGGCGGGGGGGCGAGAGACCCAGTACTTC
CASSTSNLAGGRETQYF
>TRBD2|TRBJ2-7|TRBV5-1|few
TGCGCCAGCAGCTTTGAGCGGGAGAAGCAGTACTTC
CASSFEREKQYF
>.|TRBJ2-7|TRBV24-1|few
TGTGCCACCAGGAAAGGGGTAGGGTCCCACTACGAGCAGTACTTC
CATRKGVGSHYEQYF
>TRBD1|TRBJ2-3|TRBV12-5|few
TGTGCTAGTGGTCCCAGGGGGAGCGCAGATACGCAGTATTTT
CASGPRGSADTQYF
>.|TRBJ2-1|TRBV5-1|.
TGCGCCAGCAGCTTGGAAGGCAAGATGGACAATGAGCAGTTCTTC
CASSLEGKMDNEQFF
>.|TRBJ2-7|TRBV4-3|.
TGCGCCAGCAGCCCCTCGGTGGGATACGAGCAGTACTTC
CASSPSVGYEQYF
>.|TRBJ2-2|TRBV18|.
TGTGCCAGCTCACCAAGGGAAGGCGGGGAGCTGTTTTTT
CASSPREGGELFF
>.|TRBJ2-2|TRBV12-3/TRBV12-4|few
TGTGCCAGCAGCAGGGGAAGGGGGACCGCCGGGGAGCTGTTTTTT
CASSRGRGTAGELFF
>.|TRBJ2-3|TRBV4-2|.
TGTGCCAGCAGCCAAGGAGGGGCGGTGACAGATACGCAGTATTTT
CASSQGGAVTDTQYF
>TRBD2|TRBJ2-7|TRBV19|.
TGTGCCAGTAGTATATTTCTAGCGGGAGCCGGCGAGCAGTACTTC
CASSIFLAGAGEQYF
>.|TRBJ1-1|TRBV5-6|few
TGTGCCAGCAGTTTGGGGATTACAGCGAACACTGAAGCTTTCTTT
CASSLGITANTEAFF
>.|TRBJ2-3|TRBV9|.
TGTGCCAGCAGCGCCTCCATAACAGATACGCAGTATTTT
CASSASITDTQYF
>.|TRBJ2-3|TRBV7-6|few
TGTGCCAGCAGCTTACCCCGCGAGACCTTGGGGGTCGCCACAGATACGCAGTATTTT
CASSLPRETLGVATDTQYF
>TRBD1|TRBJ1-1|TRBV6-2/TRBV6-3|.
TGTGCCAGCAGCCCACGGGACAGCGTATACACTGAAGCTTTCTTT
CASSPRDSVYTEAFF
>TRBD1|TRBJ1-5|TRBV18|.
TGTGCCAGCTCGACCACAGGGGGCTTGGGTCAGCCCCAGCATTTT
CASSTTGGLGQPQHF
>TRBD2|TRBJ2-1|TRBV24-1|few
TGTGCCACCAGTGTCCGAGGACTAGCGGGGATGAATGAGCAGTTCTTC
CATSVRGLAGMNEQFF
>.|TRBJ2-1|TRBV12-3/TRBV12-4|.
TGTGCCAGCAGTTTAGGAGGTCGCGGGTCCTACAATGAGCAGTTCTTC
CASSLGGRGSYNEQFF
>TRBD2|TRBJ2-1|TRBV27|once
TGTGCCAGCAGTTATACGGGGGGGGTAAATGAGCAGTTCTTC
CASSYTGGVNEQFF
>.|TRBJ1-1|TRBV12-3/TRBV12-4|few
TGTGCCAGCAGCCGGGTAGCGAACACTGAAGCTTTCTTT
CASSRVANTEAFF